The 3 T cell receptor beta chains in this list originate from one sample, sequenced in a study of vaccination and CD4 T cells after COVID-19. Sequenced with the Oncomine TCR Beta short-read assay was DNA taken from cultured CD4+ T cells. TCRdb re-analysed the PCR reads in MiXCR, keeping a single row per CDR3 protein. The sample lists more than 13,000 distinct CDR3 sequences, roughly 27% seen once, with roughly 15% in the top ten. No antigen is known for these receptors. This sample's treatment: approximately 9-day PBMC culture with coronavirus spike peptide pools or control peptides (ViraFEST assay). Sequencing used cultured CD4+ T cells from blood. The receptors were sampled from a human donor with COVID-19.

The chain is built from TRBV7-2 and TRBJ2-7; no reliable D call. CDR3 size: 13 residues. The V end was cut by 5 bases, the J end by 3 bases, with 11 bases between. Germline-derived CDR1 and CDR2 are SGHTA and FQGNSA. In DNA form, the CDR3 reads TGTGCCAGCAGCCCCGAGTATGTCTACGAGCAGTACTTC. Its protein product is CASSPEYVYEQYF.

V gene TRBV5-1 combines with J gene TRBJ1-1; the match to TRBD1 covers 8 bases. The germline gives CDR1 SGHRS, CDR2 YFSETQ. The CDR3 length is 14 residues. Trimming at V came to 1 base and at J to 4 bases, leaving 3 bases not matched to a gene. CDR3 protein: CASSLQGAGTEAFF. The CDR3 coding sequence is TGCGCCAGCAGCTTGCAGGGGGCGGGCACTGAAGCTTTCTTT.

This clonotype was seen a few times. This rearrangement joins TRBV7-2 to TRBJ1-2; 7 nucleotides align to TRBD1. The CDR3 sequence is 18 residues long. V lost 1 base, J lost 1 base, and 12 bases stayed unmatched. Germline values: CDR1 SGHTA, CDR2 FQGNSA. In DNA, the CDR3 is TGTGCCAGCAGCTTAGATGCTGGGACAGCCCAAATTAACTATGGCTACACCTTC. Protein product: CASSLDAGTAQINYGYTF.